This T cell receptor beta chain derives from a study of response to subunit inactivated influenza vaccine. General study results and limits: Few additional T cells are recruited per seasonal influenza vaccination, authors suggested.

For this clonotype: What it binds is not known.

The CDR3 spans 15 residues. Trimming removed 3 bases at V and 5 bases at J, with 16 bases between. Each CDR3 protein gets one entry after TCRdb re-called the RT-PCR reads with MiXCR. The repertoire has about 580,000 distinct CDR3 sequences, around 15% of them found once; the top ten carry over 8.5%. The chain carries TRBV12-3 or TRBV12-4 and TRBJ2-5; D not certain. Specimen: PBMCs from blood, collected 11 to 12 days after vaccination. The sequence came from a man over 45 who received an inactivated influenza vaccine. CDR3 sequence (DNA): TGTGCCAGCAGTTTTAGTTTAGGCCCCGGTGAGACCCAGTACTTC. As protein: CASSFSLGPGETQYF.